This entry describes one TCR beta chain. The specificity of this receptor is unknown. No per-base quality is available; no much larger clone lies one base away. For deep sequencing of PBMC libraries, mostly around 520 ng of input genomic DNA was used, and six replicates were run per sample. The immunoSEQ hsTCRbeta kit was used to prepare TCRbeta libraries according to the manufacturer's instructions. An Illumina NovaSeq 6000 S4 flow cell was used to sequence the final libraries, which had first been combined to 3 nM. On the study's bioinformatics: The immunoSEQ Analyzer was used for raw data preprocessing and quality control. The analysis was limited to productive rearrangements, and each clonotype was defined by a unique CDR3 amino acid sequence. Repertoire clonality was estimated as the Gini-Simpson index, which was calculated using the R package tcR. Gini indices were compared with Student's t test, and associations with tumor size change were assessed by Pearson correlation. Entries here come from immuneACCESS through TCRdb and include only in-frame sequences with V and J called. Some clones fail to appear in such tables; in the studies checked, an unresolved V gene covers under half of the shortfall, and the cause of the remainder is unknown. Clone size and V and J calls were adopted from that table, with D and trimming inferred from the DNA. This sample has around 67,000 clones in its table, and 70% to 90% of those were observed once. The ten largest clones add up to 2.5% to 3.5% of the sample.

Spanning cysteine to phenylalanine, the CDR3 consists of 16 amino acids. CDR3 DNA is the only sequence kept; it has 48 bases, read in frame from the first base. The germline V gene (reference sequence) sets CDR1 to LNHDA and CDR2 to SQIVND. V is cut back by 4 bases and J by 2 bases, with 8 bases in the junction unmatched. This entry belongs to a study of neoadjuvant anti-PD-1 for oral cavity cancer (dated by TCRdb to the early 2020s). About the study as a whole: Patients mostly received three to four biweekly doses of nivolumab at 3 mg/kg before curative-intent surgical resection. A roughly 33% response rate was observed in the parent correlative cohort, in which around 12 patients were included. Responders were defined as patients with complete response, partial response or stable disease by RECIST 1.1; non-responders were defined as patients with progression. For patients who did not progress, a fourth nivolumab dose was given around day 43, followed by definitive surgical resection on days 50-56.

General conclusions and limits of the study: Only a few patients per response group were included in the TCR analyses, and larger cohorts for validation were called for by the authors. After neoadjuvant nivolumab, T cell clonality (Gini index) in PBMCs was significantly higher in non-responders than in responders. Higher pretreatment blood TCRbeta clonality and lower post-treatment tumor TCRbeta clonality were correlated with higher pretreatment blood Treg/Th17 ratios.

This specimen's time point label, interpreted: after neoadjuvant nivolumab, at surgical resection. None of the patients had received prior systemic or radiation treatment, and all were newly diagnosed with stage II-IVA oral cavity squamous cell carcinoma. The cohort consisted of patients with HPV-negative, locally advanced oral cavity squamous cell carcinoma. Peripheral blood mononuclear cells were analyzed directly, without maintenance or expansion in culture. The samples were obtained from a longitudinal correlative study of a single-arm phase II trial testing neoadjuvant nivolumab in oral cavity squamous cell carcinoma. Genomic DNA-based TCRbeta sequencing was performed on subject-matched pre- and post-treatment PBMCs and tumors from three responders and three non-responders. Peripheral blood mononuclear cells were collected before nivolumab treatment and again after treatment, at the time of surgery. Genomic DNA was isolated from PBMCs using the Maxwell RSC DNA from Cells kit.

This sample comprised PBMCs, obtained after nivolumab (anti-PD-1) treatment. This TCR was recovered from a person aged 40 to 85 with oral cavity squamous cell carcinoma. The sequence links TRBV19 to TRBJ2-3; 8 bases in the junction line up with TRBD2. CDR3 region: CASSKDLRGVTDTQYF. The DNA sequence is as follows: TGTGCCAGTAGTAAAGATCTGCGGGGGGTCACAGATACGCAGTATTTT. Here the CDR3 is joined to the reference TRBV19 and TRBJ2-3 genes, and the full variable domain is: DGGITQSPKYLFRKEGQNVTLSCEQNLNHDAMYWYRQDPGQGLRLIYYSQIVNDFQKGDIAEGYSVSREKKESFPLTVTSAQKNPTAFYLCASSKDLRGVTDTQYFGPGTRLTVL.